The source of this TCR beta chain is a study of metastatic and nonmetastatic thyroid tumors. By frequency in the sample, this clone is medium-sized. Patients had received no treatment of any kind before thyroid surgery. The CDR3 contains 15 residues. Germline V lookup: CDR1 SGHTA, CDR2 FQGNSA. Trimming took 1 base from V and 5 from J, leaving 15 bases between them. TCRdb reprocessed the PCR reads via MiXCR. The table records about 26,000 clones, under 15% of them present only once. This chain uses TRBV7-2 with TRBJ2-7, with D perhaps matching TRBD1 or TRBD2 (5 bases each). The sequence derives from a female donor with papillary thyroid cancer or a benign thyroid nodule (not recorded which). Some clones in this sample may be carry-over from other donors' samples. Material for sequencing was blood. Here the CDR3 reads CASSLVWGRGDEQYF. The DNA for the CDR3 is TGTGCCAGCAGCTTAGTCTGGGGCAGAGGGGACGAGCAGTACTTC.